This T cell receptor beta chain was profiled in a study of regulatory T cells in long-lasting Graves disease. Time point: newly diagnosed GD, antithyroid drugs for less than 3 months. Scientists built the TCR library using RNA that was extracted from PBMCs. J gave up 3 bases and V 3 bases, and 4 bases lay outside the gene matches. Germline assignment: CDR1 LGHDT and CDR2 YNNKEL (reference sequence). This CDR3 spans 16 amino acids. To make TCR beta libraries, researchers used iRepertoire HTBI primers and Arm-PCR of CDR3 regions. TCRdb passed the multiplex PCR reads through MiXCR, listing each CDR3 protein once. The sample consists of about 430,000 distinct CDR3 sequences, approximately 16% of them appearing once. This sample was also put to use in a study of T cells in Graves' hyperthyroidism and ophthalmopathy.

Here the sequenced sample was peripheral blood mononuclear cells (PBMCs), taken at new diagnosis, from a patient treated with antithyroid drugs. The V call is TRBV3-1, the J call TRBJ2-6; 8 nucleotides match TRBD1. This TCR was recovered from a woman aged 40 to 55 with Graves disease. Written as DNA, the CDR3 is TGTGCCAGCAGCCATCAGGGGGCATATGGGGCCAACGTCCTGACTTTC. This codes for CASSHQGAYGANVLTF.